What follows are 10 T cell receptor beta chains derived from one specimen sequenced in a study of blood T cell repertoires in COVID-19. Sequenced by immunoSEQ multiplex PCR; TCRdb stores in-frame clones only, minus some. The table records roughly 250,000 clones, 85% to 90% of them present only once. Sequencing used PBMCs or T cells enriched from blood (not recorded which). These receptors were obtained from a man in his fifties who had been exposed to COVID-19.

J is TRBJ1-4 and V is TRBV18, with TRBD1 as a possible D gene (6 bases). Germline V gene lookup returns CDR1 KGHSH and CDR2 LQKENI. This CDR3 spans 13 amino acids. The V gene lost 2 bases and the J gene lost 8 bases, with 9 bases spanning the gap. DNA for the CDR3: TGTGCCAGCTCACCAGGGGGCGAGGAAAAACTGTTTTTT. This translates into CASSPGGEEKLFF.

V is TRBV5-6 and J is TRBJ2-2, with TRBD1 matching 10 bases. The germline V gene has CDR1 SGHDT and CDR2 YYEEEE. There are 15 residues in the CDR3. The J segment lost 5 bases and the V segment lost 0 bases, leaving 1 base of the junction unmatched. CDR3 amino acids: CASSLGTGGTGELFF. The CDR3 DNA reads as TGTGCCAGCAGCTTGGGGACAGGGGGAACCGGGGAGCTGTTTTTT.

CDR3 bases: TGTGCCAGCAGTGATCGAAGTACAGGGGGTCAGCCCCAGCATTTT. This gives the protein CASSDRSTGGQPQHF. This chain links TRBV2 with TRBJ1-5; 8 bases are a match to TRBD1. This CDR3 has 15 amino acids. The germline CDR1 and CDR2 sequences are SNHLY and FYNNEI. Trimming at V came to 3 bases and at J to 6 bases, leaving 7 bases not matched to a gene.

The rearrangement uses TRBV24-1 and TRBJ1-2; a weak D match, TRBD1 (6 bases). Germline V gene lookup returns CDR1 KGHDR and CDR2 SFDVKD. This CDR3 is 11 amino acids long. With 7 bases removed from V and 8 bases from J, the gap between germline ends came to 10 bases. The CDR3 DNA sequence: TGTGCCACCAGCCCAGGGGCCGGCTACACCTTC. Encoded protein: CATSPGAGYTF.

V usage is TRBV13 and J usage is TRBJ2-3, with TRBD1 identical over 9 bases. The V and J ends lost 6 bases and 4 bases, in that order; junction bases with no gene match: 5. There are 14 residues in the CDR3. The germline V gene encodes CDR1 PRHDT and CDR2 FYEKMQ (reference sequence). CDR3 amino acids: CASSSRTGADTQYF. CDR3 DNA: TGTGCCAGCAGTTCTCGGACAGGGGCAGATACGCAGTATTTT.

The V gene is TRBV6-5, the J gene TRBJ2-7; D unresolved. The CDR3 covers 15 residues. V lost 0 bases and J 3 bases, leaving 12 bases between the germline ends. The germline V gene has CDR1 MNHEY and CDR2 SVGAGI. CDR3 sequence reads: CASSYSGGADYEQYF. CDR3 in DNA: TGTGCCAGCAGTTACTCAGGCGGCGCCGACTACGAGCAGTACTTC.

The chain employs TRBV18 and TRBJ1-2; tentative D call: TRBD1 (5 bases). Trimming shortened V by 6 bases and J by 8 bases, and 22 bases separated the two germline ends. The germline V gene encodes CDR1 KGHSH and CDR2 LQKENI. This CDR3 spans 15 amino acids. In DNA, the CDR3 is TGTGCCAGCTCTAGCCTGAGGGGACTAGGGGAAGGCTACACCTTC. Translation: CASSSLRGLGEGYTF. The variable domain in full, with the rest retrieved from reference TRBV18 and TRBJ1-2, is NAGVMQNPRHLVRRRGQEARLRCSPMKGHSHVYWYRQLPEEGLKFMVYLQKENIIDESGMPKERFSAEFPKEGPSILRIQQVVRGDSAAYFCASSSLRGLGEGYTFGSGTRLTVV.

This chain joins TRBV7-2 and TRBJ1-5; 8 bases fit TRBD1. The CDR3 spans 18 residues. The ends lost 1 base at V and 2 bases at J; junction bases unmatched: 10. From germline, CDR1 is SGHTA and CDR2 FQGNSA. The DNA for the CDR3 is TGTGCCAGCAGCTTAGGGGGGGCAGGGGGCGCCGGCAATCAGCCCCAGCATTTT. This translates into CASSLGGAGGAGNQPQHF.

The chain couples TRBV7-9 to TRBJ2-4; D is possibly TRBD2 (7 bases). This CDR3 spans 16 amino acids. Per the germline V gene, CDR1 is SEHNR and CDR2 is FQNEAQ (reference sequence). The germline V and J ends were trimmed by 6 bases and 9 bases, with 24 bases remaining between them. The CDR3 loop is CASRPGHRPGGGIQYF. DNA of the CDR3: TGTGCCAGCAGACCGGGACATAGACCAGGCGGGGGCATTCAGTACTTC.

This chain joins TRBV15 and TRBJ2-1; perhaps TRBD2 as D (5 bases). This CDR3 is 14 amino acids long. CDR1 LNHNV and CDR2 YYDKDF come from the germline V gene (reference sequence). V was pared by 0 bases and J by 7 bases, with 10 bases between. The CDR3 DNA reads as TGTGCCACCAGCAGAGAGGGAAGGAGGAATGAGCAGTTCTTC. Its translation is CATSREGRRNEQFF.